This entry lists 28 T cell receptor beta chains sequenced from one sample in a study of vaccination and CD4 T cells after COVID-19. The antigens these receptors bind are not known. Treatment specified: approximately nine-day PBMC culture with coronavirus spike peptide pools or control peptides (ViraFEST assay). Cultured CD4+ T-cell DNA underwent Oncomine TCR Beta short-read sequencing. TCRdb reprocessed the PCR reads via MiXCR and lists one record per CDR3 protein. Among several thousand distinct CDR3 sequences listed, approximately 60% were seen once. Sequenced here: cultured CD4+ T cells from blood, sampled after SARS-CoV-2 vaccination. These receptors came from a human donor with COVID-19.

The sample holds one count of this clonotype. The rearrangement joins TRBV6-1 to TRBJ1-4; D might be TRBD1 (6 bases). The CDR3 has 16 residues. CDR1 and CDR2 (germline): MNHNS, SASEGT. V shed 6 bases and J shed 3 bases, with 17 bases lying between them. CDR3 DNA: TGTGCCAGCAGCCCCGGGGGGGGCGCGGCTAATGAAAAACTGTTTTTT. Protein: CASSPGGGAANEKLFF.

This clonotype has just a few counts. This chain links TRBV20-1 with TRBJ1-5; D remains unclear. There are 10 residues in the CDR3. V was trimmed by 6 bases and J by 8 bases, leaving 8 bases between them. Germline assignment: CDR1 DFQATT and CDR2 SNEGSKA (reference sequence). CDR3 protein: CSAEDEPQHF. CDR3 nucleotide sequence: TGCAGTGCGGAGGATGAGCCCCAGCATTTT.

The CDR3, as DNA: TGCGCCAGCAGCTTGGTAAACAGAGTGAACACCGGGGAGCTGTTTTTT. Translating it yields CASSLVNRVNTGELFF. The V and J genes are TRBV5-1 and TRBJ2-2, with D unclear. Germline lookup yields CDR1 SGHRS and CDR2 YFSETQ. Trimming took off 0 bases at V and 1 base at J, with 10 bases between the two ends. The CDR3 length is 16 residues.

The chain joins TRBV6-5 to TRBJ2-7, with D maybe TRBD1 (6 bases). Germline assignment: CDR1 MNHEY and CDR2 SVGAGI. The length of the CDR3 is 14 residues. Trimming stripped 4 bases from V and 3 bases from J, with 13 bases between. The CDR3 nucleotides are TGTGCCAGCAGTTCTCAGGAAGGGGGCTACGAGCAGTACTTC. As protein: CASSSQEGGYEQYF.

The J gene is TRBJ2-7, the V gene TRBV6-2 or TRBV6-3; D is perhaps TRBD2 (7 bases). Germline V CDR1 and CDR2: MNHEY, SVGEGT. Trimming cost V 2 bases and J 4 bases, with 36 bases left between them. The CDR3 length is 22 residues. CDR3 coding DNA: TGTGCCAGCAGTTACGACTTTATTCGGCCACAGGGCCACGGAACGGGGGGATACGAGCAGTACTTC. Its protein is CASSYDFIRPQGHGTGGYEQYF.

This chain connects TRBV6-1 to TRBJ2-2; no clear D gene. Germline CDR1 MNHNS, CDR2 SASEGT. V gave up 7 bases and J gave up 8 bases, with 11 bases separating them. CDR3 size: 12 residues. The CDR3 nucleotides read TGTGCCAGCACCGAAGACCCTGGGGAGCTGTTTTTT. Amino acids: CASTEDPGELFF.

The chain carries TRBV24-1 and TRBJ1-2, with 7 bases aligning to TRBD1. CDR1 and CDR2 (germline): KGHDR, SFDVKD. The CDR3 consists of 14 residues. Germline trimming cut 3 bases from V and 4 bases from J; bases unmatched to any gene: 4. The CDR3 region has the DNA TGTGCCACCAGTGATGATGACAGGGCCTATGGCTACACCTTC. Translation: CATSDDDRAYGYTF.

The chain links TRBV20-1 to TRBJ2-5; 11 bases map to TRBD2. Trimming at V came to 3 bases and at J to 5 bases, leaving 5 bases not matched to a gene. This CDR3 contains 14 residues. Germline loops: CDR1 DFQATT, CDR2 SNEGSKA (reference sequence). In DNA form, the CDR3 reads TGCAGTGCTAGTCTTCTAGCGGGGGGCGAGACCCAGTACTTC. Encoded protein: CSASLLAGGETQYF.

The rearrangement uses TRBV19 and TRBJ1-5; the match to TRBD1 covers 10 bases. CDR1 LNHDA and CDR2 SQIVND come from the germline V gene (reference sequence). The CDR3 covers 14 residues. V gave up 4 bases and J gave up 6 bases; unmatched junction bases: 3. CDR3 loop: CASSSRTGGQPQHF. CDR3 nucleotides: TGTGCCAGTAGTAGCCGGACAGGGGGTCAGCCCCAGCATTTT.

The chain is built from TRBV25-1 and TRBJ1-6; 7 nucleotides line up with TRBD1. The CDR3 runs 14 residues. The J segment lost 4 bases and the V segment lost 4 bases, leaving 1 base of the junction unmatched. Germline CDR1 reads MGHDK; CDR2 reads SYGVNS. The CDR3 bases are TGTGCCAGCAGTGCGGGACAGTATAATTCACCCCTCCACTTT. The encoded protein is CASSAGQYNSPLHF.

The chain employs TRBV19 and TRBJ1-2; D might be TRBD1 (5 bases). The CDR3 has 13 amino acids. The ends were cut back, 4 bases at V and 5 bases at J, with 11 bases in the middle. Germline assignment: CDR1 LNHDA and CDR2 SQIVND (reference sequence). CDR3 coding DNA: TGTGCCAGTAGTACCGGGACTCAATATGGCTACACCTTC. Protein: CASSTGTQYGYTF. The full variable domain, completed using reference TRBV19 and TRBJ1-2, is DGGITQSPKYLFRKEGQNVTLSCEQNLNHDAMYWYRQDPGQGLRLIYYSQIVNDFQKGDIAEGYSVSREKKESFPLTVTSAQKNPTAFYLCASSTGTQYGYTFGSGTRLTVV.

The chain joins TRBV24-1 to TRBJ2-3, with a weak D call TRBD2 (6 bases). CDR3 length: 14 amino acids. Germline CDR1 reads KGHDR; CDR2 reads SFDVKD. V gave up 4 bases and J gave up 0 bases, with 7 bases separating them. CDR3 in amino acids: CATSESGSTDTQYF. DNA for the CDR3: TGTGCCACCAGTGAGAGCGGGAGCACAGATACGCAGTATTTT.

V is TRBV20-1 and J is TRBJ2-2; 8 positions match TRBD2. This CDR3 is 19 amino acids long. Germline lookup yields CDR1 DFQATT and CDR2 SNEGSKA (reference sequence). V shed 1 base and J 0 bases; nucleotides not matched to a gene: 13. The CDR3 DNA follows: TGCAGTGCTAGAGTTGCGGGCTTCGGGGGGGGTTCGAACACCGGGGAGCTGTTTTTT. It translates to CSARVAGFGGGSNTGELFF.

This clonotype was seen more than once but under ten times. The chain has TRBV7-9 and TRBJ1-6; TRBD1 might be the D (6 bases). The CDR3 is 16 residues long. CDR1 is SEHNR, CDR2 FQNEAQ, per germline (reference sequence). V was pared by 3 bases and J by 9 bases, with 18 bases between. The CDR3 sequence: CASSFGVGGRGSPLHF. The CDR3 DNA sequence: TGTGCCAGCAGCTTTGGGGTCGGGGGCCGCGGTTCACCCCTCCACTTT.

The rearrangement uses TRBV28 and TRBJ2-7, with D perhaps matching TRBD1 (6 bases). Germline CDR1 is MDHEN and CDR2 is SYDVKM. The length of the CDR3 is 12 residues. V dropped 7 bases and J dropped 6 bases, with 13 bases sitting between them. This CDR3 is CASTTGYGEQYF. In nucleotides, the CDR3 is TGTGCCAGCACCACAGGGTATGGCGAGCAGTACTTC. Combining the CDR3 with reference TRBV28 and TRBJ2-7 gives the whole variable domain DVKVTQSSRYLVKRTGEKVFLECVQDMDHENMFWYRQDPGLGLRLIYFSYDVKMKEKGDIPEGYSVSREKKERFSLILESASTNQTSMYLCASTTGYGEQYFGPGTRLTVT.

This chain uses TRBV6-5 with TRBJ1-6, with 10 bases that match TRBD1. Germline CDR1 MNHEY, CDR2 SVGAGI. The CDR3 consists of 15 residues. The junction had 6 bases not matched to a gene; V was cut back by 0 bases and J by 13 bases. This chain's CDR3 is CASSYSGQGFVPLHF. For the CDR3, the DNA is TGTGCCAGCAGTTACTCGGGACAGGGGTTCGTGCCCCTCCACTTT.

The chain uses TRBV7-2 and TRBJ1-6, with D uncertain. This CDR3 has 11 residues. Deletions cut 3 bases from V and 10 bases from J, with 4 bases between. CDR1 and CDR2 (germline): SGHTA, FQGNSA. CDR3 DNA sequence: TGTGCCAGCAGCTTTGACTCACCCCTCCACTTT. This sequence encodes CASSFDSPLHF. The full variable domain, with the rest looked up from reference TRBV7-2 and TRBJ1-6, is GAGVSQSPSNKVTEKGKDVELRCDPISGHTALYWYRQSLGQGLEFLIYFQGNSAPDKSGLPSDRFSAERTGGSVSTLTIQRTQQEDSAVYLCASSFDSPLHFGNGTRLTVT.

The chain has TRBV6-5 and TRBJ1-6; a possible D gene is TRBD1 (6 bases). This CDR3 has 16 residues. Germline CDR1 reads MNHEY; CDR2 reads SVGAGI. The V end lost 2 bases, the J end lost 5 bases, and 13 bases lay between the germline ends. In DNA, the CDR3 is TGTGCCAGCAGTTACGTTGGACAGTCCAATAATTCACCCCTCCACTTT. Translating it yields CASSYVGQSNNSPLHF.

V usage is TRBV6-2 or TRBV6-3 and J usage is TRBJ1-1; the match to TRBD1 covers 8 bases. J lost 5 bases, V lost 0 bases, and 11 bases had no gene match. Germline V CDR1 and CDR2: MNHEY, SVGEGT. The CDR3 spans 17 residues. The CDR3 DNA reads TGTGCCAGCAGTTACTCGTACCAGGGGGCGGGATTGACTGAAGCTTTCTTT. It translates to CASSYSYQGAGLTEAFF.

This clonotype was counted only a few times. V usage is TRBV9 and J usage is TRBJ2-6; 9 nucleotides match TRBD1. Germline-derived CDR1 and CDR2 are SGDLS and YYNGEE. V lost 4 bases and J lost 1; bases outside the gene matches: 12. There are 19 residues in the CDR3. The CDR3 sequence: CASSPTGGTGISGANVLTF. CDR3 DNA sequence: TGTGCCAGCAGCCCCACCGGCGGGACAGGGATATCTGGGGCCAACGTCCTGACTTTC.

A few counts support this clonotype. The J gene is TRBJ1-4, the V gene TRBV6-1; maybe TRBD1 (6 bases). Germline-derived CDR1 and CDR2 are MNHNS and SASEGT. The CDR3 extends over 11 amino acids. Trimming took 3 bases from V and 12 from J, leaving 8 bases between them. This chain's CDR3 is CASSDRGELFF. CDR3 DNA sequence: TGTGCCAGCAGTGACAGGGGAGAACTGTTTTTT.

The CDR3: CASSLGGNSQQPQHF. CDR3 in DNA: TGTGCCAGCTCGCTAGGAGGGAATTCGCAGCAGCCCCAGCATTTT. V usage is TRBV18 and J usage is TRBJ1-5, with D unclear. Germline V gene sequence: CDR1 KGHSH, CDR2 LQKENI. Deletions cut 6 bases from V and 7 bases from J, with 19 bases between. The CDR3 is 15 amino acids.

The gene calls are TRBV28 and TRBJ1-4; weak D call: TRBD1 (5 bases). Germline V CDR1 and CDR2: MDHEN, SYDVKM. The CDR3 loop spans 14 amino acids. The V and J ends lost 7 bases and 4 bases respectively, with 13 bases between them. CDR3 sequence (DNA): TGTGCCAGCACCCCGGGACGCCTTAATGAAAAACTGTTTTTT. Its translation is CASTPGRLNEKLFF.

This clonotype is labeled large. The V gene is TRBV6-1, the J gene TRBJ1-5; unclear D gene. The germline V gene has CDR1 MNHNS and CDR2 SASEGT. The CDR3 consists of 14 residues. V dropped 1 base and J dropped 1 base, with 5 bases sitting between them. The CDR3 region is CASSEGLSNQPQHF. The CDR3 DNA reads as TGTGCCAGCAGTGAAGGGTTAAGCAATCAGCCCCAGCATTTT.

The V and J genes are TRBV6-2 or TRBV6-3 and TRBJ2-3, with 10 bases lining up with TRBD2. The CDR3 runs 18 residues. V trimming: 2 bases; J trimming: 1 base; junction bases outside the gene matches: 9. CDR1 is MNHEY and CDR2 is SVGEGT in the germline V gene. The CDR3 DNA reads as TGTGCCAGCAGTTACCTCTCGACTAGCGGGTTCGGCACAGATACGCAGTATTTT. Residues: CASSYLSTSGFGTDTQYF.

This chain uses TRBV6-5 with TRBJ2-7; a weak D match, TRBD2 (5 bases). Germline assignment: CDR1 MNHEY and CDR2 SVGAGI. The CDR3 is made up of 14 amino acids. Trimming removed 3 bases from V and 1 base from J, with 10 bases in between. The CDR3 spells CASSYRGGSYEQYF. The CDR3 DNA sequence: TGTGCCAGCAGTTATCGGGGTGGTTCCTACGAGCAGTACTTC.

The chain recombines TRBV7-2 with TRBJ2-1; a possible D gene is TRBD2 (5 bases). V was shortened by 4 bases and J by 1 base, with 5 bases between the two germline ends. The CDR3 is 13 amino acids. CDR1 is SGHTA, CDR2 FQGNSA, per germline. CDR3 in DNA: TGTGCCAGCAGCTGGACTTCCTACAATGAGCAGTTCTTC. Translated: CASSWTSYNEQFF.

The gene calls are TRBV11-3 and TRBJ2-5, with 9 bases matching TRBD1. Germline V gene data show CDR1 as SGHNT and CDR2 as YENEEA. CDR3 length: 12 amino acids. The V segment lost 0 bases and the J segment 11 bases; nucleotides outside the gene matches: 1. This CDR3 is CASSLEGQGQYF. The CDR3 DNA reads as TGTGCCAGCAGCTTAGAGGGACAGGGTCAGTACTTC.